Presented here are 20 T cell receptor beta chains from one specimen sequenced in a study of T-cell memory formation after mild COVID-19. From the 5' RACE reads, TCRdb called clonotypes with MiXCR, one entry per CDR3 protein. This table has about 190,000 distinct CDR3 sequences, 18% appearing once. Sequencing was done on a sample of PBMCs or a T cell subset sorted from them (not recorded which). The receptor source for this set is an adult woman who had mild COVID-19 (a few samples of this study predate the infection). Cell type and time point are not known.

Only a few counts were recorded for this clonotype. In DNA, the CDR3 is TGTGCCAGCAGCTTACCCGGACTAGCGGAGAGCTCCTACAATGAGCAGTTCTTC. This codes for CASSLPGLAESSYNEQFF. The chain combines TRBV7-6 with TRBJ2-1; 10 nucleotides agree with TRBD2. The junction had 7 bases not matched to a gene; V was cut back by 2 bases and J by 0 bases. The length of the CDR3 is 18 residues. From germline, CDR1 is SGHVS and CDR2 FNYEAQ. The full variable domain, with the rest looked up from reference TRBV7-6 and TRBJ2-1, is GAGVSQSPRYKVTKRGQDVALRCDPISGHVSLYWYRQALGQGPEFLTYFNYEAQQDKSGLPNDRFSAERPEGSISTLTIQRTEQRDSAMYRCASSLPGLAESSYNEQFFGPGTRLTVL.

This clonotype was seen once. The rearrangement links TRBV5-1 to TRBJ1-3; D is unclear. This CDR3 is built from 14 residues. CDR1 is SGHRS, CDR2 YFSETQ, per germline. V lost 10 bases, J lost 0 bases, and 14 bases lay in between. Here the CDR3 reads CAQPGESSGNTIYF. As DNA, the CDR3 is TGCGCCCAACCCGGGGAGAGCTCTGGAAACACCATATATTTT.

This clonotype was seen only a few times. The V call is TRBV12-3 or TRBV12-4, the J call TRBJ1-5; no clear D gene. V dropped 3 bases and J dropped 7 bases, with 7 bases sitting between them. The CDR3 length is 12 residues. This CDR3 is CASSFPGQPQHF. The CDR3 coding sequence is TGTGCCAGCAGTTTCCCCGGACAGCCCCAGCATTTT.

This clonotype has more than one count but fewer than ten. This sequence joins TRBV27 and TRBJ2-7, with 8 positions matching TRBD2. Germline CDR1 reads MNHEY; CDR2 reads SMNVEV (reference sequence). The CDR3 runs to 16 residues. V lost 5 bases to trimming and J lost 2 bases; unmatched junction nucleotides: 11. CDR3 protein: CASSPAGTSGTYEQYF. Written as DNA, the CDR3 is TGTGCCAGCAGTCCCGCCGGTACTAGCGGTACCTACGAGCAGTACTTC.

This rearrangement joins TRBV7-2 to TRBJ1-1; TRBD1 agrees at 7 bases. Germline V CDR1 and CDR2: SGHTA, FQGNSA. The CDR3 has 14 amino acids. Trimming took 4 bases from V and 5 from J; bases not matched to a gene: 7. Here the CDR3 DNA reads TGTGCCAGCAGCTCCATAGGGGGCCGGACTGAAGCTTTCTTT. It encodes CASSSIGGRTEAFF.

The CDR3 DNA is TGCAGTGCTAGAGAGTCGGCTAGCAGGGGGCAAGAGACCCAGTACTTC. The encoded protein is CSARESASRGQETQYF. This chain uses TRBV20-1 with TRBJ2-5; TRBD1 matches at 7 bases. CDR3 size: 16 residues. Germline V gene lookup returns CDR1 DFQATT and CDR2 SNEGSKA (reference sequence). The V segment lost 0 bases and the J segment 2 bases; nucleotides outside the gene matches: 9.

The J gene is TRBJ2-3, the V gene TRBV10-3; the D gene is possibly TRBD2 (6 bases). Germline loops: CDR1 ENHRY, CDR2 SYGVKD. Trimming left V 6 bases short and J 0 bases short, with 13 bases between. This CDR3 comprises 15 residues. Here the CDR3 reads CAISILASSTDTQYF. Written as DNA, the CDR3 is TGTGCCATCAGCATACTAGCTTCTAGCACAGATACGCAGTATTTT.

CDR3 protein: CASSPRLAGGGGELFF. The CDR3 DNA sequence: TGTGCCAGCAGCCCCCGGCTAGCGGGGGGAGGCGGGGAGCTGTTTTTT. The chain is built from TRBV7-2 and TRBJ2-2; 11 bases fit TRBD2. V was clipped by 5 bases and J by 7 bases; unmatched bases: 9. CDR1 and CDR2 (germline): SGHTA, FQGNSA. The CDR3 has 16 residues.

This clonotype was observed many times. The chain recombines TRBV10-2 with TRBJ1-1; tentatively, D is TRBD1 (6 bases). The CDR3 has 15 amino acids. Per germline, CDR1 WSHSY and CDR2 SAAADI. V was shortened by 9 bases and J by 1 base, with 18 bases between the two germline ends. In nucleotides, the CDR3 is TGCGCCAGTACCGTCGGGGGGCAGGGGAACACTGAAGCTTTCTTT. Protein product: CASTVGGQGNTEAFF.

This clonotype was seen repeatedly, ten times or more. The chain couples TRBV6-5 to TRBJ2-6; the D gene is possibly TRBD2 (6 bases). The CDR3 is 18 amino acids. Germline V CDR1 and CDR2: MNHEY, SVGAGI. Trimming took off 1 base at V and 0 bases at J, with 13 bases between the two ends. The CDR3: CASSYLGRLDSGANVLTF. The CDR3 nucleotides read TGTGCCAGCAGTTACTTGGGCAGACTAGACTCTGGGGCCAACGTCCTGACTTTC.

The chain couples TRBV12-3 or TRBV12-4 to TRBJ2-2; no clear D. This CDR3 is built from 14 residues. V was clipped by 7 bases and J by 4 bases, with 13 bases between them. The DNA for the CDR3 is TGTGCCAGCACCCTCTTAGGCGGCACCGGGGAGCTGTTTTTT. Its protein product is CASTLLGGTGELFF.

A few counts support this clonotype. V usage is TRBV29-1 and J usage is TRBJ1-1; 7 nucleotides line up with TRBD1. With 3 bases clipped from V and 5 bases from J, the junction kept 9 bases outside the gene matches. Germline assignment: CDR1 SQVTM and CDR2 ANQGSEA. CDR3 length equals 14 residues. CDR3 in amino acids: CSVERRGQKTEAFF. CDR3 bases: TGCAGCGTTGAGAGGAGGGGACAGAAAACTGAAGCTTTCTTT.

This clonotype has a handful of counts. This sequence joins TRBV12-3 or TRBV12-4 and TRBJ1-2, with a tentative D call TRBD1 (5 bases). V gave up 5 bases and J gave up 5 bases, with 21 bases separating them. The CDR3 length is 16 residues. The CDR3 DNA is TGTGCCAGCAGTCTATGGGGGACTGCGGCGGAGTATGGCTACACCTTC. Its translation is CASSLWGTAAEYGYTF.

The chain recombines TRBV29-1 with TRBJ1-2, with D hard to call. CDR1 SQVTM and CDR2 ANQGSEA come from the germline V gene. V was shortened by 6 bases and J by 8 bases, with 19 bases between the two germline ends. This CDR3 comprises 13 residues. The CDR3 region is CSVGGPPRSGYTF. The CDR3 DNA is TGCAGCGTGGGAGGGCCACCCAGGAGCGGCTACACCTTC.

The rearrangement uses TRBV23-1 and TRBJ2-3; 10 bases are a match to TRBD2. TRBV23-1 is placed among ORFs of uncertain function. The length of the CDR3 is 16 residues. V lost 4 bases and J lost 4; bases outside the gene matches: 8. Here the CDR3 DNA reads TGCGCCAGCAGTCGCCCACTAGCGGGAAGCTCAGATACGCAGTATTTT. This codes for CASSRPLAGSSDTQYF.

The table lists this clonotype with a few counts. The CDR3 spells CASSPGAGANEQYF. The CDR3 DNA is TGTGCCAGCTCACCCGGGGCAGGGGCTAACGAGCAGTACTTC. The J gene is TRBJ2-7, the V gene TRBV18; D possibly corresponds to TRBD1 (6 bases). V was shortened by 3 bases and J by 5 bases, with 14 bases between the two germline ends. Per the germline V gene, CDR1 is KGHSH and CDR2 is LQKENI. The CDR3 covers 14 residues.

V is TRBV6-2 or TRBV6-3 and J is TRBJ2-1; the match to TRBD2 covers 9 bases. The germline V gene encodes CDR1 MNHEY and CDR2 SVGEGT. This CDR3 region has 14 residues. V lost 8 bases and J lost 9; bases outside the gene matches: 11. CDR3 bases: TGTGCCAGCGCCCAGCGGGAGGTGACGGGTGAGCAGTTCTTC. It specifies CASAQREVTGEQFF.

The chain recombines TRBV12-3 or TRBV12-4 with TRBJ2-7, with 8 bases matching TRBD1. The length of the CDR3 is 14 residues. The V segment lost 5 bases and the J segment 2 bases; nucleotides outside the gene matches: 5. This CDR3 reads CASSPRDRTYEQYF. The CDR3 region has the DNA TGTGCCAGCAGTCCACGGGACAGGACCTACGAGCAGTACTTC.

V usage is TRBV2 and J usage is TRBJ2-7; a weak D match, TRBD1 (5 bases). Per germline, CDR1 SNHLY and CDR2 FYNNEI. The CDR3 runs 13 residues. V lost 4 bases and J lost 4, with 11 bases in between. The chain's CDR3 is CASSGAGLYEQYF. In nucleotides, the CDR3 is TGTGCCAGCAGTGGGGCAGGGTTGTACGAGCAGTACTTC.

This clonotype was observed a few times. The CDR3, as DNA: TGTGCCAGCAGCCCAACCGGGACAGGGAATCAAGAGACCCAGTACTTC. It specifies CASSPTGTGNQETQYF. V gene TRBV4-2 combines with J gene TRBJ2-5; TRBD1 agrees at 9 bases. The germline CDR1 and CDR2 sequences are LGHNA and YNFKEQ. This CDR3 spans 16 amino acids. The V segment lost 4 bases and the J segment 2 bases; nucleotides outside the gene matches: 8.